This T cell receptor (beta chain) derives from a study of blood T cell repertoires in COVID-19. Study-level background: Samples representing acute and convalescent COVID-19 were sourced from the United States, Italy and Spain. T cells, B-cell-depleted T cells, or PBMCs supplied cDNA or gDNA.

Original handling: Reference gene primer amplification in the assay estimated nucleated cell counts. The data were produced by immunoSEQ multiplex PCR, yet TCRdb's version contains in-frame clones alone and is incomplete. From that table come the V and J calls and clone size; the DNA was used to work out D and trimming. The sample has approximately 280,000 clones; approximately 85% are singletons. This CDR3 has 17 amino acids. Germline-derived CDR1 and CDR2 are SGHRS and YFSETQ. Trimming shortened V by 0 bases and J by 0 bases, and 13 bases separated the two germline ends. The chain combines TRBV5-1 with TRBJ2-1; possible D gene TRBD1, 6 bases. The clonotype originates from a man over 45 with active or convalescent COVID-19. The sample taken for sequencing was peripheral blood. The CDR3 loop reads CASSLVPGENSYNEQFF. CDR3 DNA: TGCGCCAGCAGCTTGGTTCCAGGGGAAAACTCCTACAATGAGCAGTTCTTC. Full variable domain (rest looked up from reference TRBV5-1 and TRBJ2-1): KAGVTQTPRYLIKTRGQQVTLSCSPISGHRSVSWYQQTPGQGLQFLFEYFSETQRNKGNFPGRFSGRQFSNSRSEMNVSTLELGDSALYLCASSLVPGENSYNEQFFGPGTRLTVL.